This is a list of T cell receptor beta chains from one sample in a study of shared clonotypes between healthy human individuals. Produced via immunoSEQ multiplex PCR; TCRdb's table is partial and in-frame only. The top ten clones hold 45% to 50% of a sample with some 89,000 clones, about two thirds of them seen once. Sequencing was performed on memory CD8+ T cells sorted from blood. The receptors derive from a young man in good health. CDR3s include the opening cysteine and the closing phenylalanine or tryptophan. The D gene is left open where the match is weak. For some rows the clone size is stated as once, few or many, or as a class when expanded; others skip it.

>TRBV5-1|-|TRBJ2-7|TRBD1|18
TGCGCCAGCAGCTTGGGGGGTGGCTGGCAGGGGGTCTCCTACGAGCAGTACTTC
CASSLGGGWQGVSYEQYF
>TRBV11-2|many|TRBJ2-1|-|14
TGTGCCAGCAGCTCCACAGGGAATCGCAATGAGCAGTTCTTC
CASSSTGNRNEQFF
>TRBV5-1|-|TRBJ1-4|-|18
TGCGCCAGCAGCTTGGCCTCTGCAGCTACTGCAACTAATGAAAAACTGTTTTTT
CASSLASAATATNEKLFF
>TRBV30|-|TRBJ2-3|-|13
TGTGCCTGGAGTGTAACGGCTGCAGATACGCAGTATTTT
CAWSVTAADTQYF
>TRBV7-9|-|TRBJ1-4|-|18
TGTGCCAGCAGCTTATATAGGGGCGGGATCCCTGGTAGTGAAAAACTGTTTTTT
CASSLYRGGIPGSEKLFF
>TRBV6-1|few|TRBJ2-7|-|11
TGTGCCAGCAGTGCTGTCTACGAGCAGTACTTC
CASSAVYEQYF
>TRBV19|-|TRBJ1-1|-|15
TGTGCCAGTAGTATAGACGGGGGAAAGAATTCCGAAGCTTTCTTT
CASSIDGGKNSEAFF
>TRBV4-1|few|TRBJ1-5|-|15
TGCGCCAGCAGCCAAGATCAGGGCTCAAATCAGCCCCAGCATTTT
CASSQDQGSNQPQHF
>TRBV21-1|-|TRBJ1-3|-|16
TGTGCCAGCAAGAGGGGGGGCGCCCTCTCTGGAAACACCATATATTTT
CASKRGGALSGNTIYF
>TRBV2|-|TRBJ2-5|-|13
TGTGCCAGCCTGACAGATACCCAAGAGACCCAGTACTTC
CASLTDTQETQYF
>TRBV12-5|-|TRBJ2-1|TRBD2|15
TGTGCTAGTGGTTTATGGCTAGCGGGAGTAGAGGAGCAGTTCTTC
CASGLWLAGVEEQFF
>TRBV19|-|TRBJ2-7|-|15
TGTGCCAGTAGTATGCGAAGGGGTAGTGAGGACGAGCAGTACTTC
CASSMRRGSEDEQYF
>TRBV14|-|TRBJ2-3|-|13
TGTGCCAGCAGCCAATATAGCACAGATACGCAGTATTTT
CASSQYSTDTQYF
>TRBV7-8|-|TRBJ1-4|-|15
TGTGCCAGCAGCGTTGCCGGGGGGGCGGCTGAAAAACTGTTTTTT
CASSVAGGAAEKLFF
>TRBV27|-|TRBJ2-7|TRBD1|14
TGTGCCAGCAGTCCAGGGACAGGTTTTAGCGAGCAGTACTTC
CASSPGTGFSEQYF
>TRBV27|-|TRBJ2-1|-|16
TGTGCCAGCAGTTTGGGGTTCGGGAGACCGTACAATGAGCAGTTCTTC
CASSLGFGRPYNEQFF
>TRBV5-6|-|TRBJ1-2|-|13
TGTGCCAGCAGCTTGTTTTCTCCCCCCCGCTACACCTTC
CASSLFSPPRYTF
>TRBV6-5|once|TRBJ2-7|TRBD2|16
TGTGCCAGCAGTTCGACTACGACTAGCGGACCCTACGAGCAGTACTTC
CASSSTTTSGPYEQYF
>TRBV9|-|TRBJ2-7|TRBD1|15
TGTGCCAGCAGCGTAGGGACAGGGGGAGTCAACGAGCAGTACTTC
CASSVGTGGVNEQYF
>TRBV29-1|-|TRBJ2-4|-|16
TGCAGCGTTGAAGGTCCGGGGGCCATAGCCAAAAACATTCAGTACTTC
CSVEGPGAIAKNIQYF
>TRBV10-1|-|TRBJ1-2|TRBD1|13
TGCGCCAGCAGTGCTGGACAGGGTAATGGCTACACCTTC
CASSAGQGNGYTF
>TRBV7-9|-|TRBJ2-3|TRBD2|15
TGTGCCAGCAGCTCGGGACTAGCGGACACAGATACGCAGTATTTT
CASSSGLADTDTQYF
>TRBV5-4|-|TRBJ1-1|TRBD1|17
TGTGCCAGCAGCGTACCGGGACAGGGCCCTGGGAACACTGAAGCTTTCTTT
CASSVPGQGPGNTEAFF
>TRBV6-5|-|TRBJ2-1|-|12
TGTGCCAGCAGTTATTCGGGCAATGAGCAGTTCTTC
CASSYSGNEQFF
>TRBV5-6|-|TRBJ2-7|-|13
TGTGCCAGCAGCTTTCTACAGTCCTACGAGCAGTACTTC
CASSFLQSYEQYF
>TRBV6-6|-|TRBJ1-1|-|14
TGTGCCAGCTCCCCAGTAGAGTTAAACACTGAAGCTTTCTTT
CASSPVELNTEAFF
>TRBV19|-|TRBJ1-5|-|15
TGTGCCAGTACTGTGTCCCGATATAGCAATCAGCCCCAGCATTTT
CASTVSRYSNQPQHF
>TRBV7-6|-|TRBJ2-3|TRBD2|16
TGTGCCAGCAGCTTAGTTGAGCGGGAGTTGACAGATACGCAGTATTTT
CASSLVERELTDTQYF
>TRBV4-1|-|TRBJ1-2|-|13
TGCGCCACCTTTGGACCGCCTCACTATGGCTACACCTTC
CATFGPPHYGYTF
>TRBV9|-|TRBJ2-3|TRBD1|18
TGTGCCAGCAGTAGACAGGGTGGAATTGGATGGGGCACAGATACGCAGTATTTT
CASSRQGGIGWGTDTQYF
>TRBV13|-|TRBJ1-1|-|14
TGTGCCAGCAGTTACTGGGGGGGAGGCACTGAAGCTTTCTTT
CASSYWGGGTEAFF
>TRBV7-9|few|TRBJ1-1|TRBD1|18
TGTGCCAGCAGCCCCCCCGCAGGGGGCATTATTCGGTACACTGAAGCTTTCTTT
CASSPPAGGIIRYTEAFF
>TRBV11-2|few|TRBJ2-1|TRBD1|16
TGTGCCAGCAGCGAAAAGCCGGGACAGGGACACAATGAGCAGTTCTTC
CASSEKPGQGHNEQFF
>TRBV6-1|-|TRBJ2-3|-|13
TGTGCCAGCAATACGGGACTCCCAGATACGCAGTATTTT
CASNTGLPDTQYF
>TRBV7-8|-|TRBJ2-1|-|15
TGTGCCAGCAGCGGACGGCTAAGCTCCTACAATGAGCAGTTCTTC
CASSGRLSSYNEQFF
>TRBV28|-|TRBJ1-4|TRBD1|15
TGTGCCAGCAGCCCTGAGGGACAGGGTAATGAAAAACTGTTTTTT
CASSPEGQGNEKLFF
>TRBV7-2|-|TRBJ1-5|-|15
TGTGCCAGCAGCCCCGAAGGATATAGCAATCAGCCCCAGCATTTT
CASSPEGYSNQPQHF
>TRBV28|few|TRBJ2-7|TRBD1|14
TGTGCCAGCAGATGGACAGGGAGCCGCTACGAGCAGTACTTC
CASRWTGSRYEQYF
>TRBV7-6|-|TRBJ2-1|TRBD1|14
TGTGCCAGCAGCTTCGGGACAGGGGTTATTGAGCAGTTCTTC
CASSFGTGVIEQFF
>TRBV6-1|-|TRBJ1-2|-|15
TGTGCCAGCAGTGGAGAGGGCGGGCCCCTAGGAGGCTACACCTTC
CASSGEGGPLGGYTF
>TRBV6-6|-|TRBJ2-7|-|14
TGTGCCAGCAGTTACTCTCAAGCTTCCTACGAGCAGTACTTC
CASSYSQASYEQYF
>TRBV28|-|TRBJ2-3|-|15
TGTGCCAGCAGTTTTGGGGGCGCTCACACAGATACGCAGTATTTT
CASSFGGAHTDTQYF
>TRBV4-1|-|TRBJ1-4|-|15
TGCGCCAGCAGCCCATCCGGTGGAACTAATGAAAAACTGTTTTTT
CASSPSGGTNEKLFF
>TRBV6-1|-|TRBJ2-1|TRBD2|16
TGTGCCAGCAGTGAACATAGCGGGAGTGGTTTCGATGAGCAGTTCTTC
CASSEHSGSGFDEQFF
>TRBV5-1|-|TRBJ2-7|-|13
TGCGCCAGCAGCAATTTTGTGAATGTTTCGTGGTACTTC
CASSNFVNVSWYF
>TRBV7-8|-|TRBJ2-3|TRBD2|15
TGTGCCAGCAGCTCCCTAGCGGGAGTGGCAGATACGCAGTATTTT
CASSSLAGVADTQYF